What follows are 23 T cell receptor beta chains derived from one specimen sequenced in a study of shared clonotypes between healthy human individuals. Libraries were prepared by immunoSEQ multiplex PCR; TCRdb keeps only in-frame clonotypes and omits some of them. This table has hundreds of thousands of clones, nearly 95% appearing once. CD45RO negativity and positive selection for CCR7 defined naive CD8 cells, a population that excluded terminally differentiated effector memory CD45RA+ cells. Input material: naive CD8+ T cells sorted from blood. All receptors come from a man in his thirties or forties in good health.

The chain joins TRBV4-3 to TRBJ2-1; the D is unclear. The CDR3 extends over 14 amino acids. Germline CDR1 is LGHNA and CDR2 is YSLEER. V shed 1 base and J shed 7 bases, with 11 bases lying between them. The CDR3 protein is CASSQVAGINEQFF. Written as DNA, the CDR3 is TGCGCCAGCAGCCAAGTGGCAGGAATTAATGAGCAGTTCTTC.

In DNA, the CDR3 is TGCAGCGTTGAAATCAGGGGCACTAATGAAAAACTGTTTTTT. It codes for CSVEIRGTNEKLFF. This rearrangement joins TRBV29-1 to TRBJ1-4; TRBD1 might be the D (6 bases). CDR3 length: 14 amino acids. V lost 2 bases and J 2 bases, leaving 9 bases between the germline ends. From germline, CDR1 is SQVTM and CDR2 ANQGSEA.

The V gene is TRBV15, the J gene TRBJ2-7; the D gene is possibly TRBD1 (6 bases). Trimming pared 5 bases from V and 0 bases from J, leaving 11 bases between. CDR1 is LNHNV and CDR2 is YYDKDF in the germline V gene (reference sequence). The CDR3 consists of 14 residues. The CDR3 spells CATSPDRSSYEQYF. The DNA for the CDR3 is TGTGCCACCAGCCCGGACAGAAGCTCCTACGAGCAGTACTTC. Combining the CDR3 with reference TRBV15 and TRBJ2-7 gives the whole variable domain DAMVIQNPRYQVTQFGKPVTLSCSQTLNHNVMYWYQQKSSQAPKLLFHYYDKDFNNEADTPDNFQSRRPNTSFCFLDIRSPGLGDTAMYLCATSPDRSSYEQYFGPGTRLTVT.

The CDR3 nucleotides are TGCGCCAGCAGCCAAGCTATGTCGGGACTAGGGGATGAGCAGTTCTTC. Translated: CASSQAMSGLGDEQFF. V usage is TRBV4-3 and J usage is TRBJ2-1; 8 nucleotides line up with TRBD2. V lost 1 base and J lost 8; bases outside the gene matches: 10. CDR1 LGHNA and CDR2 YSLEER come from the germline V gene. The CDR3 consists of 16 residues.

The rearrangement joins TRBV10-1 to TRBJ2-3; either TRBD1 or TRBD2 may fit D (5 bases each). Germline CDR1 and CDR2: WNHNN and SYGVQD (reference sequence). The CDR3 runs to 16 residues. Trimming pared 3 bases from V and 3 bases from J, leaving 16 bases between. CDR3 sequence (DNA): TGCGCCAGCAGTGATGTTGGGACCTTGGGTACAGATACGCAGTATTTT. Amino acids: CASSDVGTLGTDTQYF.

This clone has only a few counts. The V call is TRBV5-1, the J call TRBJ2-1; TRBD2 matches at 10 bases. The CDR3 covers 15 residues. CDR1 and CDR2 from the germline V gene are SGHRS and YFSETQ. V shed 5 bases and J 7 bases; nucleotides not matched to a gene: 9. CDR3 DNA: TGCGCCAGCAGGGTGAGCGGGAGGGCCGTGAATGAGCAGTTCTTC. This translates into CASRVSGRAVNEQFF.

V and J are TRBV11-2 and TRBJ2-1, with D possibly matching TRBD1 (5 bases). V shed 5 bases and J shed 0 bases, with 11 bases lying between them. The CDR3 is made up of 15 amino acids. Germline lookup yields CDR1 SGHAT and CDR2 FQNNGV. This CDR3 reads CASSKGWFSYNEQFF. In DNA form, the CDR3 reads TGTGCCAGCAGCAAGGGGTGGTTCTCCTACAATGAGCAGTTCTTC. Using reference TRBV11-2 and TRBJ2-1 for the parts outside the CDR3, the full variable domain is EAGVAQSPRYKIIEKRQSVAFWCNPISGHATLYWYQQILGQGPKLLIQFQNNGVVDDSQLPKDRFSAERLKGVDSTLKIQPAKLEDSAVYLCASSKGWFSYNEQFFGPGTRLTVL.

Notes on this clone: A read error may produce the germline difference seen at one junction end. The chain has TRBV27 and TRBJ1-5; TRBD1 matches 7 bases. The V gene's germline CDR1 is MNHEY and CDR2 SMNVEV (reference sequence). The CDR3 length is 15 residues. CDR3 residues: CASSLSPTGKQPQHF. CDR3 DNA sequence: TGTGCCAGCAGTCTATCGCCGACAGGGAAACAGCCCCAGCATTTT.

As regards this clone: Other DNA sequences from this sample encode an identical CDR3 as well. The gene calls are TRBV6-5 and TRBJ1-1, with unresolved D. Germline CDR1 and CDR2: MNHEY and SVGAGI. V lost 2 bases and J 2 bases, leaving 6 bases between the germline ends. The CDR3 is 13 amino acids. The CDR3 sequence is CASSYPGNTEAFF. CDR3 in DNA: TGTGCCAGCAGTTACCCCGGTAACACTGAAGCTTTCTTT.

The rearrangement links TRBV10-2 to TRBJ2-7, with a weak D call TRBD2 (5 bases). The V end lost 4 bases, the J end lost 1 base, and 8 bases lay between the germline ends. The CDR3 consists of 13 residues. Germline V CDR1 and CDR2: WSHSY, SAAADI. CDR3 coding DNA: TGCGCCAGCAGTGTACGGGGATCCTACGAGCAGTACTTC. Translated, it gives CASSVRGSYEQYF.

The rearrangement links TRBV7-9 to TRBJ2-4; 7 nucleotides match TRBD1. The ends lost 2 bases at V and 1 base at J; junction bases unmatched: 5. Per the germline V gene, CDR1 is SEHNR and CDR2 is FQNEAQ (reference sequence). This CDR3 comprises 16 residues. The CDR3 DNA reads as TGTGCCAGCAGCTTACTAAAAGGGGGCGCCAAAAACATTCAGTACTTC. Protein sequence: CASSLLKGGAKNIQYF.

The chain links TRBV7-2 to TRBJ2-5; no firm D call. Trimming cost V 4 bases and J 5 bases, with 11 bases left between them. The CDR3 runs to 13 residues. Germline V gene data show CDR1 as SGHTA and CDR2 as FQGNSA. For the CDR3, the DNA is TGTGCCAGCAGCTCGCCCCCCGAGGAGACCCAGTACTTC. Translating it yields CASSSPPEETQYF.

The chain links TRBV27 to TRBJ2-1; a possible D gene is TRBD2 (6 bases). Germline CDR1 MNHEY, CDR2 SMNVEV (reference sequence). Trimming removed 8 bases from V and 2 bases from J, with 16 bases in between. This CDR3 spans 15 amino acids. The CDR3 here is CASSLGGDPYNEQFF. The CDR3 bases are TGTGCCAGCTCCTTGGGGGGAGACCCCTACAATGAGCAGTTCTTC.

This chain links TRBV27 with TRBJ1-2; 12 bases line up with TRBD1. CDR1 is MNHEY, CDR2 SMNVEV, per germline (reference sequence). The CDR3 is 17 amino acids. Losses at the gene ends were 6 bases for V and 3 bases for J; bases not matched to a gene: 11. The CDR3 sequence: CASSHRDRGRGDYGYTF. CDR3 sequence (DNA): TGTGCCAGCAGCCATCGGGACAGGGGGCGCGGGGACTATGGCTACACCTTC.

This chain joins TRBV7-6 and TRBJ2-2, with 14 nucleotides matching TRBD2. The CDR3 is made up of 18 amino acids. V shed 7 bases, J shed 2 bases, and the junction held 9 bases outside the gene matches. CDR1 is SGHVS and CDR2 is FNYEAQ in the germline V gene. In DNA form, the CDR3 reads TGTGCCAGCAACAACCGACTAGCGGGAGGGGTAAACACCGGGGAGCTGTTTTTT. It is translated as CASNNRLAGGVNTGELFF.

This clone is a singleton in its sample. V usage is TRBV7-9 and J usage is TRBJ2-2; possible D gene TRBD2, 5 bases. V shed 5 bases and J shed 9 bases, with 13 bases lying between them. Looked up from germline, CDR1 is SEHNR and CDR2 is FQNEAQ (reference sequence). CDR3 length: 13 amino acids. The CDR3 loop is CASSVPSLRELFF. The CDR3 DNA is TGTGCCAGCAGCGTACCTAGCCTCAGGGAGCTGTTTTTT.

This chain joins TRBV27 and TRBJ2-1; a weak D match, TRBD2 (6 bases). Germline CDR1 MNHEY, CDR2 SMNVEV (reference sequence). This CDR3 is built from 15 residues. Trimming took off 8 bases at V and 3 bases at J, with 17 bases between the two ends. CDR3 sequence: CASGTTGELYNEQFF. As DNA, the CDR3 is TGTGCCAGCGGAACTACGGGAGAGCTCTACAATGAGCAGTTCTTC.

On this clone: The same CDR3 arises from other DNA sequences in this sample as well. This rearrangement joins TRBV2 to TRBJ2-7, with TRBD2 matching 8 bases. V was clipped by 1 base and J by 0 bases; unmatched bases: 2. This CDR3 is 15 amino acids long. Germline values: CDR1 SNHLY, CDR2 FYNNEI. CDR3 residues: CASSEVAGSSYEQYF. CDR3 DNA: TGTGCCAGCAGTGAAGTAGCGGGGAGCTCCTACGAGCAGTACTTC.

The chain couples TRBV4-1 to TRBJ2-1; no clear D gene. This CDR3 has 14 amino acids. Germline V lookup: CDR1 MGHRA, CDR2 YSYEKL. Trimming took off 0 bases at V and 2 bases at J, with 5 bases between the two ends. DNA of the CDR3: TGCGCCAGCAGCCAAGAATCCGCCTACAATGAGCAGTTCTTC. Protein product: CASSQESAYNEQFF.

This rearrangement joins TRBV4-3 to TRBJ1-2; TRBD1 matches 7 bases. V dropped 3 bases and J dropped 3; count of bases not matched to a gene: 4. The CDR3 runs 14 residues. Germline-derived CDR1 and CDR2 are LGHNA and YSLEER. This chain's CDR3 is CASSQDRIDYGYTF. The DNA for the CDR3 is TGCGCCAGCAGCCAGGACAGGATCGACTATGGCTACACCTTC.

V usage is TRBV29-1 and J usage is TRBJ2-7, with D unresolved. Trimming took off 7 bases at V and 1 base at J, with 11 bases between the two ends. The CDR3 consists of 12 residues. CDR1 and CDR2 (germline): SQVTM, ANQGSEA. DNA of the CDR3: TGCAGCGCCAAGGACCCTTCCTACGAGCAGTACTTC. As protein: CSAKDPSYEQYF.

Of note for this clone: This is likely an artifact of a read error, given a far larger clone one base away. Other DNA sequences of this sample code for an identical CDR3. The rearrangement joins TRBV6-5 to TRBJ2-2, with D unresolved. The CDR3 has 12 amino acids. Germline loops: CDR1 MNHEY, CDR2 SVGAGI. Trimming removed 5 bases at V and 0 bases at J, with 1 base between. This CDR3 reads CASSPNTGELFF. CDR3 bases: TGTGCCAGCAGTCCGAACACCGGGGAGCTGTTTTTT.

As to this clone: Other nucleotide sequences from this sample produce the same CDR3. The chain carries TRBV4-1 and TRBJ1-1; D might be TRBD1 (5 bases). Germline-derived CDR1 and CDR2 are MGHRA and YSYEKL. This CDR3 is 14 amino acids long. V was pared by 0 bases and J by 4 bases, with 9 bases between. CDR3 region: CASSQDAGSTEAFF. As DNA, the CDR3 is TGCGCCAGCAGCCAAGACGCAGGGAGCACTGAAGCTTTCTTT.